This T cell receptor (beta chain) was recovered during a study of T cell responses to AZD1222 COVID-19 vaccine. Assay: immunoSEQ multiplex PCR; the TCRdb copy retains only in-frame clones and omits some. The profile shows about 130,000 clones, more than 85% of them singletons. Trimming shortened V by 5 bases and J by 7 bases, and 21 bases separated the two germline ends. CDR1 and CDR2 from the germline V gene are MNHEY and SMNVEV (reference sequence). The CDR3 spans 16 residues. Study-level results: Compared with day 0, the breadth and depth of the Spike-specific TCR repertoire rose significantly after two doses of AZD1222.

About this clone itself: Its antigen is not identified.

This receptor was identified in an adult in good health. V gene TRBV27 combines with J gene TRBJ2-1; D tentatively reads TRBD1 or TRBD2 (6 bases each). The starting material was peripheral blood, obtained on day 0 of AZD1222 vaccination. The CDR3 DNA reads TGTGCCAGCAGTCCCCGTCCTCCGGGGGCCCCGAATGAGCAGTTCTTC. Amino acid sequence: CASSPRPPGAPNEQFF.